The 25 T cell receptor beta chains presented below share a single source sample, sequenced in a study of identical twins. TCRdb itself ran the 5' RACE reads through MiXCR, one entry per CDR3 protein. The sample gives around 570,000 distinct CDR3 sequences, around 9.6% of which show up once; under 3% is in the top ten. The sample also formed part of further work on yellow fever vaccine responses in identical twins.

What was sequenced was PBMCs. Source of these receptors: a woman under 30 in good health.

This clonotype was counted many times. The chain joins TRBV7-9 to TRBJ2-5, with no clear D. The V gene lost 5 bases and the J gene lost 5 bases, with 12 bases spanning the gap. CDR3 length: 13 amino acids. Germline V gives CDR1 SEHNR, CDR2 FQNEAQ (reference sequence). The CDR3 reads CASSPPLGETQYF. The CDR3 DNA reads TGTGCCAGCAGCCCCCCCTTGGGGGAGACCCAGTACTTC.

The V and J genes are TRBV27 and TRBJ2-5; D gene unclear. CDR3 length equals 9 residues. Germline V gene sequence: CDR1 MNHEY, CDR2 SMNVEV (reference sequence). Trimming shortened V by 11 bases and J by 3 bases, and 4 bases separated the two germline ends. CDR3 sequence reads: CAGEETQYF. CDR3 coding DNA: TGTGCCGGAGAAGAGACCCAGTACTTC.

The sample holds a few counts of this clonotype. The chain uses TRBV10-3 and TRBJ2-3; TRBD2 matches at 10 bases. CDR3 size: 20 residues. Germline V CDR1 and CDR2: ENHRY, SYGVKD. V shed 0 bases and J 0 bases; nucleotides not matched to a gene: 12. DNA for the CDR3: TGTGCCATCAGTGAGTCGCTAGCGGGAGAATTGGGATCTAGCACAGATACGCAGTATTTT. Its protein is CAISESLAGELGSSTDTQYF.

This clonotype was seen a few times. The chain joins TRBV20-1 to TRBJ2-3, with unresolved D. CDR1 and CDR2 (germline): DFQATT, SNEGSKA (reference sequence). The CDR3 covers 13 residues. V was cut by 0 bases and J by 2 bases, with 6 bases left in between. The CDR3 DNA is TGCAGTGCTAGAGACGATAACACAGATACGCAGTATTTT. Protein sequence: CSARDDNTDTQYF.

The V call is TRBV2, the J call TRBJ2-7; D is undetermined. The CDR3 spans 14 residues. V was trimmed by 8 bases and J by 1 base, leaving 15 bases between them. Germline V lookup: CDR1 SNHLY, CDR2 FYNNEI. The CDR3 region is CASWSGAPSYEQYF. Here the CDR3 DNA reads TGTGCCAGCTGGTCAGGAGCACCTTCCTACGAGCAGTACTTC.

This clonotype has at least ten counts. The chain joins TRBV12-3 or TRBV12-4 to TRBJ1-5, with D uncertain. The CDR3 has 16 amino acids. V lost 3 bases to trimming and J lost 2 bases, with 14 bases between them. CDR3 in amino acids: CASSLSYNIRNQPQHF. The CDR3 DNA sequence: TGTGCCAGCAGTTTGTCGTACAATATTCGCAATCAGCCCCAGCATTTT.

This clonotype came up a few times. The rearrangement uses TRBV6-1 and TRBJ2-7; D call uncertain. The CDR3 contains 13 residues. CDR1 is MNHNS, CDR2 SASEGT, per germline. Deletions cut 2 bases from V and 1 base from J, with 6 bases between. CDR3 residues: CASSEFRSYEQYF. In DNA form, the CDR3 reads TGTGCCAGCAGTGAATTTCGATCCTACGAGCAGTACTTC.

This sequence joins TRBV6-5 and TRBJ2-7; either TRBD1 or TRBD2 may supply D (6 bases each). The germline gives CDR1 MNHEY, CDR2 SVGAGI. The CDR3 is 15 amino acids. Trimming took 2 bases from V and 2 from J, leaving 13 bases between them. CDR3 sequence: CASSYGGGRAYEQYF. CDR3 in DNA: TGTGCCAGCAGTTACGGTGGGGGGCGGGCCTACGAGCAGTACTTC.

This clonotype was observed a handful of times. The chain employs TRBV7-2 and TRBJ2-7; D might be TRBD1 or TRBD2, each matching 5 bases. Germline-derived CDR1 and CDR2 are SGHTA and FQGNSA. This CDR3 has 14 amino acids. V shed 2 bases and J shed 7 bases, with 15 bases lying between them. As DNA, the CDR3 is TGTGCCAGCAGCTTATCTCTTAGTGGGGGTGAGCAGTACTTC. Translating it yields CASSLSLSGGEQYF.

The V gene is TRBV4-3, the J gene TRBJ2-7; D gene unclear. CDR3 length equals 14 residues. Germline CDR1 is LGHNA and CDR2 is YSLEER. V was trimmed by 0 bases and J by 2 bases, leaving 8 bases between them. The CDR3 DNA sequence: TGCGCCAGCAGCCAAGATGTAAATACCTACGAGCAGTACTTC. Amino acids: CASSQDVNTYEQYF.

This clonotype was seen a few times. This chain's CDR3 is CASSTPPGPAAYEQYF. In nucleotides, the CDR3 is TGTGCCAGCAGCACGCCTCCGGGCCCAGCGGCGTACGAGCAGTACTTC. This rearrangement joins TRBV7-9 to TRBJ2-7, with D perhaps matching TRBD2 (5 bases). In germline, CDR1 is SEHNR, CDR2 FQNEAQ (reference sequence). V lost 5 bases and J 4 bases, leaving 21 bases between the germline ends. CDR3 size: 16 residues.

This clonotype was picked up many times. The chain carries TRBV5-1 and TRBJ2-1; 7 bases agree with TRBD2. Germline V CDR1 and CDR2: SGHRS, YFSETQ. This CDR3 region has 15 residues. The V gene end was trimmed by 0 bases and the J gene end by 9 bases; junction bases not matched to a gene: 9. CDR3 region: CASSLADPPGGEQFF. CDR3 nucleotide sequence: TGCGCCAGCAGCTTGGCCGACCCGCCGGGAGGTGAGCAGTTCTTC. The whole variable domain, remainder taken from reference TRBV5-1 and TRBJ2-1, is KAGVTQTPRYLIKTRGQQVTLSCSPISGHRSVSWYQQTPGQGLQFLFEYFSETQRNKGNFPGRFSGRQFSNSRSEMNVSTLELGDSALYLCASSLADPPGGEQFFGPGTRLTVL.

The CDR3 bases are TGTGCCAGCAGCTTAGCCGGAGAGGTGGAGCAGTTCTTC. Its protein product is CASSLAGEVEQFF. This sequence joins TRBV7-2 and TRBJ2-1; D call uncertain. This CDR3 region has 13 residues. V dropped 0 bases and J dropped 10 bases, with 10 bases sitting between them. In germline, CDR1 is SGHTA, CDR2 FQGNSA.

This clonotype was seen a handful of times. CDR3 DNA sequence: TGTGCCAGCAGCTTCCTGGGGGGTAGTGTTGGTGAGCAGTTCTTC. Its protein product is CASSFLGGSVGEQFF. This sequence joins TRBV5-8 and TRBJ2-1, with a weak D call TRBD2 (6 bases). Germline CDR1 and CDR2: SGHTS and YDEGEE. The ends were cut back, 2 bases at V and 9 bases at J, with 18 bases in the middle. This CDR3 comprises 15 residues. Combining the CDR3 with reference TRBV5-8 and TRBJ2-1 gives the whole variable domain EAGVTQSPTHLIKTRGQQATLRCSPISGHTSVYWYQQALGLGLQFLLWYDEGEERNRGNFPPRFSGRQFPNYSSELNVNALELEDSALYLCASSFLGGSVGEQFFGPGTRLTVL.

This clonotype was counted only a few times. The V gene is TRBV7-2, the J gene TRBJ2-5; 11 nucleotides align to TRBD2. V lost 1 base to trimming and J lost 9 bases; unmatched junction nucleotides: 4. CDR1 and CDR2 (germline): SGHTA, FQGNSA. The CDR3 length is 14 residues. The CDR3 bases are TGTGCCAGCAGCTTAGTAGCGGGGGGGCGGTCCCAGTACTTC. It encodes CASSLVAGGRSQYF. The full variable domain, in which reference TRBV7-2 and TRBJ2-5 provide the parts outside the CDR3, is GAGVSQSPSNKVTEKGKDVELRCDPISGHTALYWYRQSLGQGLEFLIYFQGNSAPDKSGLPSDRFSAERTGGSVSTLTIQRTQQEDSAVYLCASSLVAGGRSQYFGPGTRLLVL.

Of note for this clonotype: A much larger clonotype is one base distant, so this may be a read error. The chain has TRBV20-1 and TRBJ2-3; 7 bases line up with TRBD2. Germline V gene sequence: CDR1 DFQATT, CDR2 SNEGSKA (reference sequence). There are 16 residues in the CDR3. CDR3 loop: CSARDLRRGESDTQNF. CDR3 nucleotides: TGCAGTGCTAGAGATTTGCGTCGGGGGGAATCAGATACGCAGAATTTT.

The rearrangement uses TRBV12-3 or TRBV12-4 and TRBJ1-4; D possibly corresponds to TRBD1 (5 bases). Trimming took off 6 bases at V and 8 bases at J, with 13 bases between the two ends. The CDR3 spans 13 residues. CDR3 nucleotide sequence: TGTGCCAGCAGGAGCAGGGCCAGAGAAAAACTGTTTTTT. It is translated as CASRSRAREKLFF.

This clonotype has a handful of counts. The V gene is TRBV5-1, the J gene TRBJ2-1; no reliable D call. V was shortened by 3 bases and J by 0 bases, with 10 bases between the two germline ends. The germline gives CDR1 SGHRS, CDR2 YFSETQ. There are 15 residues in the CDR3. The CDR3 DNA reads TGCGCCAGCAGCTCAGCAAAGTTCTCCTACAATGAGCAGTTCTTC. Its protein product is CASSSAKFSYNEQFF.

This clonotype turned up a few times. V is TRBV5-1 and J is TRBJ2-3; D not certain. The germline V and J ends were trimmed by 5 bases and 6 bases, with 13 bases remaining between them. The CDR3 totals 13 residues. The germline CDR1 and CDR2 sequences are SGHRS and YFSETQ. The CDR3 bases are TGCGCCAGCAGATCCGATAGGGCGGATACGCAGTATTTT. Translated: CASRSDRADTQYF.

This clonotype was seen ten or more times. The chain is built from TRBV24-1 and TRBJ1-6; maybe TRBD1 (6 bases). Germline V gene lookup returns CDR1 KGHDR and CDR2 SFDVKD. Trimming shortened V by 9 bases and J by 0 bases, and 8 bases separated the two germline ends. The CDR3 has 14 amino acids. This CDR3 reads CATADSSYNSPLHF. CDR3 bases: TGTGCCACCGCGGACAGCTCCTATAATTCACCCCTCCACTTT.

The sample holds a few counts of this clonotype. The CDR3 region is CATSSYRVGSGGTSYNEQFF. The CDR3 nucleotides read TGTGCCACCAGCTCCTACCGGGTGGGTAGCGGGGGAACCTCCTACAATGAGCAGTTCTTC. The chain carries TRBV15 and TRBJ2-1; 9 bases match TRBD2. CDR3 length equals 20 residues. The germline V gene has CDR1 LNHNV and CDR2 YYDKDF (reference sequence). V shed 5 bases and J 0 bases; nucleotides not matched to a gene: 17.

This clonotype has only a few counts. This chain uses TRBV7-9 with TRBJ2-5; D may match TRBD1 or TRBD2 (5 bases each). From germline, CDR1 is SEHNR and CDR2 FQNEAQ (reference sequence). The ends were cut back, 5 bases at V and 2 bases at J, with 9 bases in the middle. The CDR3 is 13 amino acids. The CDR3 DNA reads as TGTGCCAGCAGCCGGGGCACTCAAGAGACCCAGTACTTC. Amino acids: CASSRGTQETQYF.

Turning to this clonotype: One end of the junction fails to match germline, which may point to a read error. This chain joins TRBV7-7 and TRBJ2-2; possible D gene TRBD1, 5 bases. The CDR3 extends over 15 amino acids. Germline loops: CDR1 SSHAT, CDR2 FNYEAQ (reference sequence). CDR3 sequence (DNA): TGTGCTAGCAGCTTAGACCAGGGGAACACCGGGGAGCTGTTTTTT. Protein product: CASSLDQGNTGELFF. Combining the CDR3 with reference TRBV7-7 and TRBJ2-2 gives the whole variable domain GAGVSQSPRYKVTKRGQDVTLRCDPISSHATLYWYQQALGQGPEFLTYFNYEAQPDKSGLPSDRFSAERPEGSISTLTIQRTEQRDSAMYRCASSLDQGNTGELFFGEGSRLTVL.

This clonotype was observed many times. The J gene is TRBJ2-1, the V gene TRBV12-5; 9 bases agree with TRBD2. CDR3 length equals 19 residues. Germline V gives CDR1 LGHNT, CDR2 FRNRAP. V lost 3 bases to trimming and J lost 2 bases; unmatched junction nucleotides: 14. In DNA, the CDR3 is TGTGCTAGTGGTTTATTACTCTCAAGGGGCGGGAGGGCCTACAATGAGCAGTTCTTC. It translates to CASGLLLSRGGRAYNEQFF.

This chain uses TRBV12-3 or TRBV12-4 with TRBJ2-7, with 8 bases fitting TRBD1. The V gene end was trimmed by 5 bases and the J gene end by 0 bases; junction bases not matched to a gene: 9. There are 16 residues in the CDR3. CDR3 nucleotides: TGTGCCAGCAGTACGACAGGGGAACGAGGCTCCTACGAGCAGTACTTC. This codes for CASSTTGERGSYEQYF.